A single sample gave rise to the 23 T cell receptor beta chains below, sequenced in a study of blood T cell repertoires in COVID-19. TCRdb's table, derived via immunoSEQ multiplex PCR, lists solely in-frame clones and lacks some. The repertoire has over 200,000 clones, just under 85% of them found once; the top ten carry 7.6%. Sequencing was performed on peripheral blood. The receptors shown here come from a woman between 50 and 59 years old with active or convalescent COVID-19.

This clone was seen just once. The chain couples TRBV18 to TRBJ2-2, with 8 bases that match TRBD1. The CDR3 covers 14 residues. CDR1 and CDR2 (germline): KGHSH, LQKENI. The ends lost 5 bases at V and 7 bases at J; junction bases unmatched: 6. CDR3: CASSADRVSGELFF. The DNA of the CDR3 is TGTGCCAGCTCAGCGGACAGGGTTAGCGGGGAGCTGTTTTTT.

The gene calls are TRBV5-5 and TRBJ2-2; 7 bases are shared with TRBD1. Germline CDR1 is SGHKS and CDR2 is YYEKEE (reference sequence). The CDR3 has 19 amino acids. V lost 2 bases, J lost 4 bases, and 17 bases stayed unmatched. CDR3 residues: CASSFGITKGARVTGELFF. CDR3 sequence (DNA): TGTGCCAGCAGCTTTGGGATAACTAAGGGGGCGCGGGTCACCGGGGAGCTGTTTTTT.

This chain connects TRBV5-4 to TRBJ1-2, with a tentative D call TRBD1 (5 bases). CDR3 size: 14 residues. CDR1 is SGHNT, CDR2 YYREEE, per germline (reference sequence). V was clipped by 4 bases and J by 3 bases, with 13 bases between them. The CDR3 DNA sequence: TGTGCCAGCAGCCTGGGCGGAGGGGACTATGGCTACACCTTC. Amino acid sequence: CASSLGGGDYGYTF.

The chain links TRBV6-5 to TRBJ1-2; D is ambiguous. CDR3 size: 12 residues. CDR1 is MNHEY, CDR2 SVGAGI, per germline. Trimming pared 7 bases from V and 8 bases from J, leaving 14 bases between. CDR3 nucleotides: TGTGCCAGCAACCCGCGCCCTTTAGGCTACACCTTC. Translation: CASNPRPLGYTF.

The genes are TRBV27 and TRBJ1-2, with a possible D match to TRBD1 (6 bases). Germline-derived CDR1 and CDR2 are MNHEY and SMNVEV (reference sequence). This CDR3 comprises 12 residues. Trimming removed 5 bases from V and 9 bases from J, with 13 bases in between. The CDR3 DNA reads TGTGCCAGCAGTCAACCCCAGGGGAGCTACACCTTC. Its translation: CASSQPQGSYTF.

The V and J genes are TRBV18 and TRBJ2-7; D is tentatively TRBD1 or TRBD2 (7 bases each). Trimming left V 6 bases short and J 3 bases short, with 15 bases between. Germline V gene sequence: CDR1 KGHSH, CDR2 LQKENI. The CDR3 spans 14 residues. CDR3 sequence: CASSPGGAVYEQYV. The CDR3 DNA is TGTGCCAGCTCTCCAGGGGGGGCCGTCTACGAGCAGTACGTC.

This clone was observed a single time. This chain links TRBV18 with TRBJ1-2; TRBD1 agrees at 8 bases. V trimming: 6 bases; J trimming: 3 bases; junction bases outside the gene matches: 3. Germline CDR1 reads KGHSH; CDR2 reads LQKENI. The CDR3 contains 13 residues. The CDR3 reads CASSQGADYGYTF. In DNA, the CDR3 is TGTGCCAGCTCCCAGGGGGCTGACTATGGCTACACCTTC.

The rearrangement uses TRBV10-3 and TRBJ1-5; D unclear. V lost 8 bases to trimming and J lost 3 bases, with 14 bases between them. The CDR3 covers 14 residues. CDR1 is ENHRY, CDR2 SYGVKD, per germline. CDR3 residues: CAIRPGIVNQPQHF. The CDR3 nucleotides are TGTGCCATCCGGCCGGGGATAGTCAATCAGCCCCAGCATTTT.

The chain combines TRBV18 with TRBJ1-4; D is possibly TRBD1 (6 bases). The ends were cut back, 2 bases at V and 5 bases at J, with 9 bases in the middle. The V gene's germline CDR1 is KGHSH and CDR2 LQKENI. The CDR3 spans 14 residues. CDR3 protein: CASSPYRENEKLFF. The CDR3 DNA reads TGTGCCAGCTCACCATACAGGGAGAATGAAAAACTGTTTTTT.

For this clone: Other DNA sequences in the sample encode the same CDR3. The chain joins TRBV5-4 to TRBJ1-1; 8 nucleotides line up with TRBD1. J was trimmed by 2 bases and V by 1 base; bases with no gene match: 1. Per the germline V gene, CDR1 is SGHNT and CDR2 is YYREEE (reference sequence). The CDR3 contains 14 residues. In DNA, the CDR3 is TGTGCCAGCAGCTTGCAGGGGGCAAACACTGAAGCTTTCTTT. It encodes CASSLQGANTEAFF.

This clone turned up a few times. J is TRBJ2-7 and V is TRBV5-6, with 7 positions matching TRBD1. This CDR3 is built from 15 residues. Germline V gene lookup returns CDR1 SGHDT and CDR2 YYEEEE. Trimming took 4 bases from V and 0 from J; bases not matched to a gene: 7. The CDR3 coding sequence is TGTGCCAGCAGCCCCCAGGGGGTCCCCTCCTACGAGCAGTACTTC. Residues: CASSPQGVPSYEQYF.

The chain combines TRBV5-1 with TRBJ2-3; D remains ambiguous. The germline CDR1 and CDR2 sequences are SGHRS and YFSETQ. The CDR3 sequence is 13 residues long. Trimming pared 2 bases from V and 1 base from J, leaving 5 bases between. CDR3 protein: CASSFPGTDTQYF. CDR3 in DNA: TGCGCCAGCAGCTTCCCCGGCACAGATACGCAGTATTTT.

DNA of the CDR3: TGTGCCAGCACTCTCACCGACAGGTCGGATACGCAGTATTTT. This sequence encodes CASTLTDRSDTQYF. V gene TRBV2 combines with J gene TRBJ2-3, with TRBD1 as a possible D gene (6 bases). The CDR3 runs to 14 residues. Trimming took 7 bases from V and 6 from J, leaving 17 bases between them. Germline lookup yields CDR1 SNHLY and CDR2 FYNNEI.

Points on this clone: The same CDR3 also results from other DNA sequences found in this sample. The chain joins TRBV9 to TRBJ1-6; 11 bases map to TRBD1. Unmatched junction bases numbered 2, after V lost 3 bases and J lost 9 bases. The CDR3 extends over 14 amino acids. CDR1 is SGDLS, CDR2 YYNGEE, per germline. The CDR3 loop is CASSAGQGGSPLHF. The DNA of the CDR3 is TGTGCCAGCAGCGCGGGACAGGGGGGTTCACCCCTCCACTTT. Supplemented by reference TRBV9 and TRBJ1-6, the full variable domain reads DSGVTQTPKHLITATGQRVTLRCSPRSGDLSVYWYQQSLDQGLQFLIQYYNGEERAKGNILERFSAQQFPDLHSELNLSSLELGDSALYFCASSAGQGGSPLHFGNGTRLTVT.

The CDR3 DNA follows: TGTGCCAGCAGCGAAACGGGGGTCCAACAAGAGACCCAGTACTTC. Encoded protein: CASSETGVQQETQYF. The rearrangement links TRBV6-6 to TRBJ2-5, with D possibly TRBD2 on 6 matching bases. The CDR3 is 15 amino acids. With 6 bases removed from V and 2 bases from J, the gap between germline ends came to 16 bases. The germline CDR1 and CDR2 sequences are MNHNY and SVGAGI (reference sequence).

The chain combines TRBV2 with TRBJ1-5; no definite D call. V was cut by 1 base and J by 2 bases, with 9 bases left in between. The CDR3 covers 15 residues. From germline, CDR1 is SNHLY and CDR2 FYNNEI. The CDR3 spells CASSEVAAGNQPQHF. The CDR3 DNA follows: TGTGCCAGCAGTGAAGTGGCAGCGGGCAATCAGCCCCAGCATTTT.

V is TRBV7-9 and J is TRBJ1-1, with TRBD1 as a possible D gene (6 bases). Germline CDR1 SEHNR, CDR2 FQNEAQ (reference sequence). The CDR3 contains 14 residues. V was pared by 2 bases and J by 4 bases, with 11 bases between. As DNA, the CDR3 is TGTGCCAGCAGCTTACTCCGGGACACCACTGAAGCTTTCTTT. It encodes CASSLLRDTTEAFF.

V usage is TRBV2 and J usage is TRBJ1-1; 7 bases are shared with TRBD1. V shed 5 bases, J shed 1 base, and the junction held 4 bases outside the gene matches. Per the germline V gene, CDR1 is SNHLY and CDR2 is FYNNEI. CDR3 length: 14 residues. CDR3 sequence reads: CASSRQGGNTEAFF. The CDR3 DNA follows: TGTGCCAGCAGTCGACAGGGAGGGAACACTGAAGCTTTCTTT.

The rearrangement uses TRBV6-6 and TRBJ1-2; TRBD1 is a possible D gene (6 bases). This CDR3 has 13 residues. The V gene's germline CDR1 is MNHNY and CDR2 SVGAGI (reference sequence). Between the trimmed V and J ends, which lost 11 bases and 7 bases, there was a span of 20 bases. The CDR3 DNA sequence: TGTGCCTCCGAGTCAGGGGCGTTAGGTGGCTACACCTTC. This sequence encodes CASESGALGGYTF.

This clone was recorded at least ten times. The chain combines TRBV2 with TRBJ1-2; the D is unclear. This CDR3 contains 13 residues. Trimming removed 1 base at V and 6 bases at J, with 9 bases between. Germline-derived CDR1 and CDR2 are SNHLY and FYNNEI. CDR3 bases: TGTGCCAGCAGTGAAGAATACCGAGATGGCTACACCTTC. Amino acids: CASSEEYRDGYTF.

Points on this clone: Other DNA sequences in this specimen translate into the identical CDR3. This rearrangement joins TRBV6-5 to TRBJ1-1; perhaps TRBD1 as D (6 bases). CDR1 and CDR2 from the germline V gene are MNHEY and SVGAGI. V lost 5 bases and J lost 1, with 8 bases in between. This CDR3 spans 13 amino acids. CDR3 loop: CASSLRGNTEAFF. The CDR3 region has the DNA TGTGCCAGCAGTCTCAGGGGGAACACTGAAGCTTTCTTT.

This clone was recorded only once. The chain uses TRBV28 and TRBJ1-3, with D possibly matching TRBD1 (5 bases). Germline V lookup: CDR1 MDHEN, CDR2 SYDVKM. V lost 8 bases and J 3 bases, leaving 14 bases between the germline ends. The CDR3 is 14 amino acids. Written as DNA, the CDR3 is TGTGCCAGCGGCCTAGTGGGACTTGGAAACACCATATATTTT. Its translation: CASGLVGLGNTIYF.

The V call is TRBV7-9, the J call TRBJ2-3; TRBD2 agrees at 10 bases. The germline V gene has CDR1 SEHNR and CDR2 FQNEAQ (reference sequence). CDR3 length: 16 residues. V shed 5 bases and J 4 bases; nucleotides not matched to a gene: 9. This chain's CDR3 is CASSLERGGRPDTQYF. As DNA, the CDR3 is TGTGCCAGCAGCCTCGAGCGGGGGGGCCGCCCAGATACGCAGTATTTT.